A single sample gave rise to the 12 T cell receptor beta chains below, sequenced in a study of tumor-infiltrating lymphocytes in primary liver carcinoma. For each extraction, RNA and DNA were obtained together from roughly 20-30 mg of unsorted bulk tissue. From around 500 ng of total RNA, TCR beta-specific cDNA was reverse-transcribed using a constant-region primer. Three-round nested multiplex PCR performed with slightly modified ARM-PCR produced the TCR beta libraries. TRBV1-TRBV30 forward and Cbeta reverse primers drove the first two roughly 10-cycle rounds. From the multiplex PCR reads, TCRdb called clonotypes with MiXCR, one entry per CDR3 protein. The table records fewer than 70,000 distinct CDR3 sequences, 71% of them present only once. Sequenced material: liver tumor tissue from sampling region 2. Subset defined: tumor region T2, inferior pole. These receptors came from a man in his forties with primary liver carcinoma and hepatitis B virus infection.

This clonotype was counted between two and nine times. A much larger clone sits a single nucleotide away, making a read error possible. V gene TRBV11-2 combines with J gene TRBJ1-4; maybe TRBD1 (6 bases). CDR1 is SGHAT and CDR2 is FQNNGV in the germline V gene. The CDR3 sequence is 15 residues long. V shed 7 bases and J shed 5 bases, with 17 bases lying between them. The CDR3 loop is CASNKLGAGNEKLFF. The CDR3, as DNA: TGTGCCAGCAACAAGCTGGGGGCGGGAAATGAAAAACTGTTTTTT. The full variable domain, in which reference TRBV11-2 and TRBJ1-4 provide the parts outside the CDR3, is EAGVAQSPRYKIIEKRQSVAFWCNPISGHATLYWYQQILGQGPKLLIQFQNNGVVDDSQLPKDRFSAERLKGVDSTLKIQPAKLEDSAVYLCASNKLGAGNEKLFFGSGTQLSVL.

This clonotype was seen just once. No conserved phenylalanine or tryptophan ends this CDR3, so it is likely a read error. The V call is TRBV5-1, the J call TRBJ2-2, with a tentative D call TRBD2 (5 bases). CDR3 length equals 15 residues. Per the germline V gene, CDR1 is SGHRS and CDR2 is YFSETQ. This chain's CDR3 is CASSFNHANTGELFL. Written as DNA, the CDR3 is TGCGCCAGCAGTTTCAATCACGCGAACACCGGGGAACTGTTTCTT.

The V and J genes are TRBV6-6 and TRBJ2-1; 9 nucleotides align to TRBD2. Trimming at V came to 5 bases and at J to 9 bases, leaving 14 bases not matched to a gene. Germline V CDR1 and CDR2: MNHNY, SVGAGI (reference sequence). The CDR3 loop spans 16 amino acids. The CDR3: CASSPSSGLAFGEQFF. DNA of the CDR3: TGTGCCAGCAGTCCATCATCGGGACTAGCCTTTGGTGAGCAGTTCTTC.

Regarding this clonotype: The junction does not match germline at one end; this may be a read error. This chain connects TRBV4-3 to TRBJ2-1; 11 nucleotides align to TRBD2. Germline loops: CDR1 LGHNA, CDR2 YSLEER. This CDR3 has 16 residues. The CDR3 protein is CASSPELAGVYNDQFF. The CDR3 nucleotides are TGCGCCAGCAGCCCCGAACTAGCGGGGGTTTACAATGACCAGTTCTTC.

This clonotype is categorized as medium-sized. The chain joins TRBV6-2 or TRBV6-3 to TRBJ2-2, with D unclear. The germline CDR1 and CDR2 sequences are MNHEY and SVGEGT. V lost 0 bases and J lost 6, with 8 bases in between. This CDR3 spans 14 amino acids. The CDR3 loop reads CASSYSGSPGELFF. The CDR3 DNA is TGTGCCAGCAGTTACTCGGGGTCCCCCGGGGAGCTGTTTTTT.

This clonotype was found a few times. The V call is TRBV5-1, the J call TRBJ2-5, with D perhaps given as TRBD1 or TRBD2 (5 bases each). Germline CDR1 reads SGHRS; CDR2 reads YFSETQ. The V and J ends lost 3 bases and 1 base respectively, with 13 bases between them. The CDR3 has 15 residues. CDR3 amino acids: CASSSFGTGQETQYF. CDR3 coding DNA: TGCGCCAGCAGCTCATTCGGGACCGGCCAAGAGACCCAGTACTTC.

With regard to this clonotype: The junction and the germline gene differ at one end; a read error may be behind it. The chain links TRBV4-3 to TRBJ2-7, with 9 bases fitting TRBD1. The CDR3 runs 17 residues. In germline, CDR1 is LGHNA, CDR2 YSLEER. CDR3 sequence: CASGQEAPGTGRYEQYF. DNA of the CDR3: TGCGCCAGCGGCCAAGAAGCACCCGGGACAGGGCGGTACGAGCAGTACTTC.

Of note for this clonotype: The germline gene is not matched at one end of the junction; a read error may be the cause. The chain combines TRBV5-4 with TRBJ2-3, with 7 bases matching TRBD2. Germline loops: CDR1 SGHNT, CDR2 YYREEE (reference sequence). This CDR3 has 15 residues. The CDR3 DNA follows: TGTGCCAGCAGCTTGGACGAGACTAGCAGAGATATGCAGTATTTT. This gives the protein CASSLDETSRDMQYF.

The chain carries TRBV29-1 and TRBJ2-5; D call uncertain. V was pared by 6 bases and J by 1 base, with 15 bases between. Germline assignment: CDR1 SQVTM and CDR2 ANQGSEA. The CDR3 is made up of 14 amino acids. The CDR3 region has the DNA TGCAGCGTCGAATCCCCAGCCGCCCAAGAGACCCAGTACTTC. This gives the protein CSVESPAAQETQYF.

In its sample, this clonotype was seen once. Because the CDR3 is missing its conserved closing phenylalanine or tryptophan, this is likely a read error. The J gene is TRBJ1-5, the V gene TRBV12-3 or TRBV12-4; TRBD1 matches 8 bases. This CDR3 is built from 14 residues. V lost 8 bases, J lost 1 base, and 4 bases stayed unmatched. The CDR3 here is CASCRTGSNQPQHL. In DNA, the CDR3 is TGTGCCAGCTGTAGGACAGGGAGCAATCAGCCCCAGCATTTA.

This clonotype was counted between two and nine times. With a much larger clone just one base away, this may be a read error. V is TRBV15 and J is TRBJ2-1; 9 bases agree with TRBD2. The CDR3 consists of 15 residues. Germline assignment: CDR1 LNHNV and CDR2 YYDKDF (reference sequence). CDR3 loop: CAASRSGREGNEQFF. CDR3 coding DNA: TGTGCCGCCAGCAGATCGGGGCGGGAGGGGAATGAGCAGTTCTTC.

Worth noting for this clonotype: No conserved phenylalanine or tryptophan is present at the end of the CDR3, so a read error is the likely explanation. The chain combines TRBV6-1 with TRBJ2-3; 8 bases fit TRBD1. The CDR3 consists of 14 residues. Germline V lookup: CDR1 MNHNS, CDR2 SASEGT. The CDR3 protein is CASSMDRVTDKQYL. The DNA for the CDR3 is TGTGCCAGCAGTATGGACAGGGTCACAGATAAGCAGTATCTT.